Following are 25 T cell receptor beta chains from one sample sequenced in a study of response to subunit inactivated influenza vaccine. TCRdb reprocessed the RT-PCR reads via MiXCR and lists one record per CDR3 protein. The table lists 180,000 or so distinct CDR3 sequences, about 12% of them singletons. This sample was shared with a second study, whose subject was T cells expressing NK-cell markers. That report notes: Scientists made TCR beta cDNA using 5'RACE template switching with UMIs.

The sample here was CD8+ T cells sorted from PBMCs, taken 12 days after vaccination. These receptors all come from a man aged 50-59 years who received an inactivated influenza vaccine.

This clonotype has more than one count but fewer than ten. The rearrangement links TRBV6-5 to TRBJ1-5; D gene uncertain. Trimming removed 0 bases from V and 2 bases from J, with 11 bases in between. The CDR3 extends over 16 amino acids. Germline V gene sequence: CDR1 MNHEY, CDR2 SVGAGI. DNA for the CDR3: TGTGCCAGCAGTTACTCGGGAGGCCTCGGCAATCAGCCCCAGCATTTT. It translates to CASSYSGGLGNQPQHF.

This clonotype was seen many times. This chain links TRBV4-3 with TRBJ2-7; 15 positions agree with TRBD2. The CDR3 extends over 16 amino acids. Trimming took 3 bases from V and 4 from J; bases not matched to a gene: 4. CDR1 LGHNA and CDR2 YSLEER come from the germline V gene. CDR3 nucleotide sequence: TGCGCCAGCAGCCAGGGTGGGACTAGCGGGAGGTACGAGCAGTACTTC. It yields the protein CASSQGGTSGRYEQYF.

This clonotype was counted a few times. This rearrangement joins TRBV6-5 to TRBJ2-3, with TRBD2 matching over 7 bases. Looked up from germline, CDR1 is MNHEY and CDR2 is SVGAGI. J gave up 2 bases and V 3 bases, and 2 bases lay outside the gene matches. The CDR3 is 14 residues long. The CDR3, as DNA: TGTGCCAGCAGTTATGAGCGGGACACAGATACGCAGTATTTT. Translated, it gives CASSYERDTDTQYF.

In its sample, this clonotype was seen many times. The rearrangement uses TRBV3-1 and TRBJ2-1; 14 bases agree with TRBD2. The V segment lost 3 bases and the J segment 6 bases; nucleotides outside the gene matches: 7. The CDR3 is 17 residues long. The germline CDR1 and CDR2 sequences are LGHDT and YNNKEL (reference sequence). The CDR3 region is CASSQMTSGGASNEQFF. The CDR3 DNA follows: TGTGCCAGCAGCCAGATGACTAGCGGGGGGGCGAGCAATGAGCAGTTCTTC.

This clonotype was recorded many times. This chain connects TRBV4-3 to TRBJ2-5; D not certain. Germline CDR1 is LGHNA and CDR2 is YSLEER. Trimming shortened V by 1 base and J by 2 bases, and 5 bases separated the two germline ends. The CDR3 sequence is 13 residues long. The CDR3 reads CASSQGTQETQYF. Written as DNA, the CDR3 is TGCGCCAGCAGCCAAGGCACTCAAGAGACCCAGTACTTC.

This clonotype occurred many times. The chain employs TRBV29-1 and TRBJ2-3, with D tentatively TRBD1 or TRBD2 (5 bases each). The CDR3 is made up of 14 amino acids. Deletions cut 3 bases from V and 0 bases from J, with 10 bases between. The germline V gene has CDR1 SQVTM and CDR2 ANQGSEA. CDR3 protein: CSVDPRESTDTQYF. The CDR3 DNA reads TGCAGCGTTGACCCCAGGGAGAGCACAGATACGCAGTATTTT.

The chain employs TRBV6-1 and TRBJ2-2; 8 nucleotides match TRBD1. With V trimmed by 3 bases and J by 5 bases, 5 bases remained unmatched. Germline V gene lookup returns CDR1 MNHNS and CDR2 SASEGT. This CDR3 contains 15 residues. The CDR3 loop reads CASSDRRGPTGELFF. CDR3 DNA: TGTGCCAGCAGTGATCGCAGGGGGCCTACCGGGGAGCTGTTTTTT.

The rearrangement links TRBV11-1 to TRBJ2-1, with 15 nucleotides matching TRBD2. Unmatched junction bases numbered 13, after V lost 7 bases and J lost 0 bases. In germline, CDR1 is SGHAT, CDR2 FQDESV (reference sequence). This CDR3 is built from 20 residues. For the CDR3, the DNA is TGTGCCAGCACCCCCGATCCGGGACTAGCGGGGGGCCGCTCCTACAATGAGCAGTTCTTC. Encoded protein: CASTPDPGLAGGRSYNEQFF.

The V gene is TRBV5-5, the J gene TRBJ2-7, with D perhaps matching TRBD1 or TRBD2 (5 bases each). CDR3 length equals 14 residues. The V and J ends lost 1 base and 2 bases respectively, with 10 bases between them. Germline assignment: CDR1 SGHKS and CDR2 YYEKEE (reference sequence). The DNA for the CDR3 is TGTGCCAGCAGCTTGTGGCAGGGAGCCTACGAGCAGTACTTC. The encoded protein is CASSLWQGAYEQYF.

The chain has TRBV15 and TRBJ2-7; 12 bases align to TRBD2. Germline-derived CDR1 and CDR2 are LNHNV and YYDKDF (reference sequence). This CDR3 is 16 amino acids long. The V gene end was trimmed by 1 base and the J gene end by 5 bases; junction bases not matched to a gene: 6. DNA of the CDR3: TGTGCCACCAGCAGAGCTTGGACTAGCGGGATGAACGAGCAGTACTTC. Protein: CATSRAWTSGMNEQYF.

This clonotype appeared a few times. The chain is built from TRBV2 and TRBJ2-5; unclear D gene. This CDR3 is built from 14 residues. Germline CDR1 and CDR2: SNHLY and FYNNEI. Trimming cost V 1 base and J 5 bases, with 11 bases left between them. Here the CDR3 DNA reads TGTGCCAGCAGTGAAGGGGCCTTTACTGAGACCCAGTACTTC. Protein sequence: CASSEGAFTETQYF.

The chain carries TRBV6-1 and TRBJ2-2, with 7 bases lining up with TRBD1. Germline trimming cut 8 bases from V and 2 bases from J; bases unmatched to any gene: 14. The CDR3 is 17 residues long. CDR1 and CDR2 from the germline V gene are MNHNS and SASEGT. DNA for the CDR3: TGTGCCAGCTTGGGCACCAGGGACAGAGAAAACACCGGGGAGCTGTTTTTT. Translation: CASLGTRDRENTGELFF.

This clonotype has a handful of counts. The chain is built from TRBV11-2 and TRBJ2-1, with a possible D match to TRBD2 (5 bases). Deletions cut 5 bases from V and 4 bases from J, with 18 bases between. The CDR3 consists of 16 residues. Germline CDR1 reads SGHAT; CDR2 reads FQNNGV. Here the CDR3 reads CASSKKTPSGYNEQFF. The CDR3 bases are TGTGCCAGCAGCAAAAAGACTCCTTCGGGGTACAATGAGCAGTTCTTC.

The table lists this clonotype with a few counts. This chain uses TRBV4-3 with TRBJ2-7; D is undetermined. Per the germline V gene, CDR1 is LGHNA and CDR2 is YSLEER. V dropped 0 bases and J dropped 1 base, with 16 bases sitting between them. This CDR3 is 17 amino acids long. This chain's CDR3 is CASSQDHITAPSYEQYF. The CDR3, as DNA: TGCGCCAGCAGCCAAGATCATATAACAGCCCCATCCTACGAGCAGTACTTC.

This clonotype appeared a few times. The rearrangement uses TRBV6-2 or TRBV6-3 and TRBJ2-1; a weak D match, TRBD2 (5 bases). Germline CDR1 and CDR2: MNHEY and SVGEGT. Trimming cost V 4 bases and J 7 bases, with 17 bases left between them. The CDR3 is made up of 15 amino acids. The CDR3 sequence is CASSFGLRRSNEQFF. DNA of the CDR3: TGTGCCAGCAGTTTCGGACTCCGAAGGTCAAATGAGCAGTTCTTC.

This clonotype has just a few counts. DNA of the CDR3: TGTGCCAGCAGCTCCGGCTCGACCTACGAGCAGTACTTC. Translating it yields CASSSGSTYEQYF. The rearrangement joins TRBV6-6 to TRBJ2-7; D remains ambiguous. The CDR3 is 13 amino acids. Deletions cut 6 bases from V and 2 bases from J, with 11 bases between. The V gene's germline CDR1 is MNHNY and CDR2 SVGAGI (reference sequence).

The CDR3, as DNA: TGTGCCAGCAGCTTAACGGACGCGGCGAACACCGGGGAGCTGTTTTTT. Its protein product is CASSLTDAANTGELFF. The genes are TRBV7-3 and TRBJ2-2; D gene uncertain. V was pared by 0 bases and J by 0 bases, with 8 bases between. Germline lookup yields CDR1 SGHTA and CDR2 FQGTGA. CDR3 length: 16 residues.

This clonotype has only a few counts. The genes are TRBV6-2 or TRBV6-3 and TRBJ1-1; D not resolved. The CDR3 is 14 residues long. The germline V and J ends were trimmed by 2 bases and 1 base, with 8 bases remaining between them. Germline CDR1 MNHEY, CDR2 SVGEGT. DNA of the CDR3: TGTGCCAGCAGTTACGTCGGCGGGAACACTGAAGCTTTCTTT. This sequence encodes CASSYVGGNTEAFF.

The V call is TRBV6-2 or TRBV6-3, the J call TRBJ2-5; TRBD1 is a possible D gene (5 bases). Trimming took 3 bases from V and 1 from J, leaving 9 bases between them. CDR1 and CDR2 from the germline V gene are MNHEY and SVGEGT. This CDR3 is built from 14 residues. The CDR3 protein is CASSYPDSQETQYF. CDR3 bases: TGTGCCAGCAGTTATCCCGACAGCCAAGAGACCCAGTACTTC.

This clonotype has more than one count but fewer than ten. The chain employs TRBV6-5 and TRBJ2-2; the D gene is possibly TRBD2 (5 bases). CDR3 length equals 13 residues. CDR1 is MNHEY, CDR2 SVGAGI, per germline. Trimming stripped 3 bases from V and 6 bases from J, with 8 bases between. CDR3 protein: CASSYMEAGELFF. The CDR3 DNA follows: TGTGCCAGCAGTTATATGGAGGCCGGGGAGCTGTTTTTT.

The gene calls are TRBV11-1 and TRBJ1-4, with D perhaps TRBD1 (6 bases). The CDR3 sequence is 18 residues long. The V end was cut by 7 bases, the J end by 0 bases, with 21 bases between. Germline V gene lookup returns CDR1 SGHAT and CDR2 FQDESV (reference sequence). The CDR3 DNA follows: TGTGCCAGCACCTCAGGGGAGGGGACACTAGCAACTAATGAAAAACTGTTTTTT. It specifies CASTSGEGTLATNEKLFF.

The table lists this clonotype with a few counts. CDR3 in amino acids: CASSLFAGGAPYNEQFF. The CDR3 DNA reads as TGTGCCAGCAGCTTATTCGCCGGGGGGGCCCCCTACAATGAGCAGTTCTTC. The chain employs TRBV7-8 and TRBJ2-1, with TRBD2 matching 8 bases. The CDR3 extends over 17 amino acids. Per germline, CDR1 SGHVS and CDR2 FQNEAQ. With V trimmed by 2 bases and J by 2 bases, 8 bases remained unmatched.

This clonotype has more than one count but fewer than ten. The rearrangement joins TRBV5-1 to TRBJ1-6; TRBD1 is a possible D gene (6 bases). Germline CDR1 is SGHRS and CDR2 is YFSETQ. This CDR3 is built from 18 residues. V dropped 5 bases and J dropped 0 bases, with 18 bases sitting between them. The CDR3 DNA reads TGCGCCAGCAGTCAAACCGGGGGCTGGCACTCCTATAATTCACCCCTCCACTTT. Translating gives CASSQTGGWHSYNSPLHF.

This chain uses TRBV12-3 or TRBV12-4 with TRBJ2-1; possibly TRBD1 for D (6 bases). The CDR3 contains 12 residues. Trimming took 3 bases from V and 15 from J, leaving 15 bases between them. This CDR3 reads CASSLQGISPFF. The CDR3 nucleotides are TGTGCCAGCAGTTTGCAGGGGATTTCGCCGTTCTTC.

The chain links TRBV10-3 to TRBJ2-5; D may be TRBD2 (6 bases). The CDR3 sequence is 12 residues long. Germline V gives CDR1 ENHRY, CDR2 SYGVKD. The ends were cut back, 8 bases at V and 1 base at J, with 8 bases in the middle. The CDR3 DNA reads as TGTGCCATCGGGGGGACCCAAGAGACCCAGTACTTC. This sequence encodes CAIGGTQETQYF.